The sequence of this TCR beta chain was determined in a study of T cells after somatic rescue of genetic block. V lost 3 bases and J lost 4; bases outside the gene matches: 3. The CDR3 is 15 residues long. Germline V gives CDR1 SGDLS, CDR2 YYNGEE. Here immunoSEQ multiplex PCR was the method, and the copy in TCRdb shows in-frame clones only, minus some. The table includes tens of thousands of clones, 85% to 95% detected once. This clone rates as medium-sized. Sample: peripheral blood mononuclear cells (PBMCs). The receptor's source is a man aged 35 to 55. The V call is TRBV9, the J call TRBJ2-1; 11 bases are a match to TRBD2. CDR3 sequence reads: CASSGTSGPYNEQFF. In DNA form, the CDR3 reads TGTGCCAGCAGCGGGACTAGCGGGCCGTACAATGAGCAGTTCTTC.